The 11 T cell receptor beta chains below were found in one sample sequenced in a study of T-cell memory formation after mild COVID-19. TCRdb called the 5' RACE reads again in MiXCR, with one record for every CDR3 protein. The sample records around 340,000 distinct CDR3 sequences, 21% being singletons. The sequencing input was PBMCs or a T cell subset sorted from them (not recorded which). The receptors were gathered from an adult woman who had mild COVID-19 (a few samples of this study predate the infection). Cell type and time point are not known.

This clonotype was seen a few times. The CDR3, as DNA: TGTGCCAGCAGTTTGGCCGACAGGGAAAATCAGCCCCAGCATTTT. Its protein product is CASSLADRENQPQHF. The chain joins TRBV12-3 or TRBV12-4 to TRBJ1-5, with 7 bases that match TRBD1. The V segment lost 3 bases and the J segment 4 bases; nucleotides outside the gene matches: 6. The CDR3 consists of 15 residues.

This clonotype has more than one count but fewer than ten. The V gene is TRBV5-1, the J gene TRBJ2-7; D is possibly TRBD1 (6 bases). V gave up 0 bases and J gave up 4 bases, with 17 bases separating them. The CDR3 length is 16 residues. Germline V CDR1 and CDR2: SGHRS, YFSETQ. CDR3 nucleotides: TGCGCCAGCAGCTTGGACAGGGCCGACTTGGGGTACGAGCAGTACTTC. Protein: CASSLDRADLGYEQYF. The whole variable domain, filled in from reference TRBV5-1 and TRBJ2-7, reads KAGVTQTPRYLIKTRGQQVTLSCSPISGHRSVSWYQQTPGQGLQFLFEYFSETQRNKGNFPGRFSGRQFSNSRSEMNVSTLELGDSALYLCASSLDRADLGYEQYFGPGTRLTVT.

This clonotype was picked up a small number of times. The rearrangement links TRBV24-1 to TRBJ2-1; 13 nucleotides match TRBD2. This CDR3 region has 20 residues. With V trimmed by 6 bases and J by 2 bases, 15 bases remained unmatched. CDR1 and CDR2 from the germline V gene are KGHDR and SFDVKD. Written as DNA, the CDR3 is TGTGCCACCAGTACTACGGGACAGGGGACTAGCGGGACCGCCTACAATGAGCAGTTCTTC. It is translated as CATSTTGQGTSGTAYNEQFF.

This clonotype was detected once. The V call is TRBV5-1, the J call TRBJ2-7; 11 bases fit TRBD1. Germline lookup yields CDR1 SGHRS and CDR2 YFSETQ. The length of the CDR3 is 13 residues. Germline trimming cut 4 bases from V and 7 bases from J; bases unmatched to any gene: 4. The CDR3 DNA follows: TGCGCCAGCAGCCAGGACAGGGGGCAGGAGCAGTACTTC. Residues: CASSQDRGQEQYF.

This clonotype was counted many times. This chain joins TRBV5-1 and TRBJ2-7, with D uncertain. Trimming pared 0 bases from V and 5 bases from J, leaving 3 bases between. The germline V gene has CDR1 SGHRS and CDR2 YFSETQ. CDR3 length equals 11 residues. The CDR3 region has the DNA TGCGCCAGCAGCTTGGCCGACGAGCAGTACTTC. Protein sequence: CASSLADEQYF.

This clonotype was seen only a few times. The CDR3 bases are TGTGCCAGCAGCCAACCACAGGGCCAGAATGAAAAACTGTTTTTT. It encodes CASSQPQGQNEKLFF. This chain links TRBV4-2 with TRBJ1-4; D might be TRBD1 (6 bases). The V gene's germline CDR1 is LGHNA and CDR2 YNFKEQ. CDR3 size: 15 residues. Trimming took 2 bases from V and 5 from J, leaving 12 bases between them.

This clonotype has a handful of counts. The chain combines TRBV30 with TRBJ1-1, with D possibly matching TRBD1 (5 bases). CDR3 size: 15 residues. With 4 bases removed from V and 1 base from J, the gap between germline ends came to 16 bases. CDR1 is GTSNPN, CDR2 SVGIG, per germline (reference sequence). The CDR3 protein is CAWKGDPGRNTEAFF. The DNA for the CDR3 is TGTGCCTGGAAAGGGGACCCTGGCCGGAACACTGAAGCTTTCTTT.

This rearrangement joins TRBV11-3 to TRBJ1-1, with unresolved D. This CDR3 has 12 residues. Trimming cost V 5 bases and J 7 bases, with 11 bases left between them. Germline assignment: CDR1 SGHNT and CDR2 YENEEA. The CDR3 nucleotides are TGTGCCAGCAGCGCACGCGGTTATGAAGCTTTCTTT. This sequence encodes CASSARGYEAFF.

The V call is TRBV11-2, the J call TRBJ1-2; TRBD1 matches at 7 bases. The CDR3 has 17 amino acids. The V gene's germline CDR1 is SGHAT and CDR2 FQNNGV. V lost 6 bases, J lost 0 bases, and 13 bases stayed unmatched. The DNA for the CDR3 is TGTGCCAGCAGTAGAGGATCGACAGGGATAGCTAACTATGGCTACACCTTC. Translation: CASSRGSTGIANYGYTF.

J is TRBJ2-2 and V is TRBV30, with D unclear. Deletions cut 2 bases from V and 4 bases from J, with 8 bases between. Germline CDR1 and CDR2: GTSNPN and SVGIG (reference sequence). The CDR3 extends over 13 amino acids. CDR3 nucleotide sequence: TGTGCCTGGAGTCCACTCTCCACCGGGGAGCTGTTTTTT. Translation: CAWSPLSTGELFF.

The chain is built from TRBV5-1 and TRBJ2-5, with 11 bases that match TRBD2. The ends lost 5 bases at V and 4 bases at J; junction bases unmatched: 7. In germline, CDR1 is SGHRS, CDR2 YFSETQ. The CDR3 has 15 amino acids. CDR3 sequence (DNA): TGCGCCAGCAGTTATGGGACTAGCGGATTAGAGACCCAGTACTTC. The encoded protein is CASSYGTSGLETQYF.